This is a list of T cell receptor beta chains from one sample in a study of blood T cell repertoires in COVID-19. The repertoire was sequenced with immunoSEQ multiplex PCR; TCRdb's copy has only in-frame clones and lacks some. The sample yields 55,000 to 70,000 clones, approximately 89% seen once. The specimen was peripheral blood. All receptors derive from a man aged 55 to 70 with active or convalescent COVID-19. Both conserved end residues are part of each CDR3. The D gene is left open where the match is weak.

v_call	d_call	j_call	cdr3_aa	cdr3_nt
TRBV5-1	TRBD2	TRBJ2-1	CASRQAGADNEQFF	TGCGCCAGCAGGCAAGCGGGAGCTGATAATGAGCAGTTCTTC
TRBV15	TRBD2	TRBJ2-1	CATSKKRERGYNEQFF	TGTGCCACCAGCAAAAAGCGGGAGCGGGGCTACAATGAGCAGTTCTTC
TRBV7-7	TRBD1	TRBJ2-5	CASSRRTGLGETQYF	TGTGCCAGCAGCCGACGGACAGGGTTGGGAGAGACCCAGTACTTC
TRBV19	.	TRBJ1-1	CASNLRGRGNTEAFF	TGTGCCAGTAATTTAAGGGGGAGAGGGAACACTGAAGCTTTCTTT
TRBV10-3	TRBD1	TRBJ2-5	CAISSGGIETQYF	TGTGCCATCAGCTCAGGGGGCATAGAGACCCAGTACTTC
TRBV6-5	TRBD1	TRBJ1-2	CASSLDRGGYTF	TGTGCCAGCAGTCTGGACAGGGGAGGCTACACCTTC
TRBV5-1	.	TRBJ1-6	CASSFSGGFDNSPLHF	TGCGCCAGCAGCTTCTCGGGGGGATTTGATAATTCACCCCTCCACTTT
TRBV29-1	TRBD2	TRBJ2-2	CSVIGPLAGDTGELFF	TGCAGCGTCATCGGACCTCTAGCGGGAGACACCGGGGAGCTGTTTTTT
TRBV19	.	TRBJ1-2	CASISLSGQYYGYTF	TGTGCCAGTATCTCTCTATCCGGACAGTACTATGGCTACACCTTC
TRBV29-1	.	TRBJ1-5	CSASTGSNQPQHF	TGCAGCGCTTCGACGGGATCAAATCAGCCCCAGCATTTT